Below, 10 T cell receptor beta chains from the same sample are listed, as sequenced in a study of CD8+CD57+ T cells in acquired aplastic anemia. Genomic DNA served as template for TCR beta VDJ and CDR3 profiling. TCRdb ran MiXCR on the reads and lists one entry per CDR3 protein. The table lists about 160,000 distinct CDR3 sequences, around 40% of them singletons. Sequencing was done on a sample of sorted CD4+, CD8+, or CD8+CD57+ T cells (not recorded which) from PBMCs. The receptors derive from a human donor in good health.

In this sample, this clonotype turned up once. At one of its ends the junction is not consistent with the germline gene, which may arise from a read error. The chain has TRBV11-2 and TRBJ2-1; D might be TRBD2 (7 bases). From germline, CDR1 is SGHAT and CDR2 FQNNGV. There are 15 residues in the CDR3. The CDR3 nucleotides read TGTGCCAGCAGCACCCCCCGGGGGGCCTACAATGAGCAGCTCTTC. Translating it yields CASSTPRGAYNEQLF.

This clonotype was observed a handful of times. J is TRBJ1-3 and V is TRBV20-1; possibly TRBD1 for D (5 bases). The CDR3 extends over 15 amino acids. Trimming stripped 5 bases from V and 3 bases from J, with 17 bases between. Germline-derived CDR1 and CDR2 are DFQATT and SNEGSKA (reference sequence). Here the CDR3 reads CSAGMNRGGGNTIYF. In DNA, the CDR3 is TGCAGTGCTGGGATGAATAGGGGAGGTGGAAACACCATATATTTT.

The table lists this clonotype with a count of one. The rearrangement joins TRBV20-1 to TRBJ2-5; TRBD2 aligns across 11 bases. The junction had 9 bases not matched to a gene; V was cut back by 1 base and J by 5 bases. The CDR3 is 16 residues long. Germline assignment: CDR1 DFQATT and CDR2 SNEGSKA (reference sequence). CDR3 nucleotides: TGCAGTGCTAGAGCTTGGTCTAGCGGGAGGAATGAGACCCAGTACTTC. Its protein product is CSARAWSSGRNETQYF.

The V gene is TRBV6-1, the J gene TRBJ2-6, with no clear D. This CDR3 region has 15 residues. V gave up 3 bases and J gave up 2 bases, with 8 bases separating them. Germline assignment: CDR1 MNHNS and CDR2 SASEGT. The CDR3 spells CASSEIAAGANVLTF. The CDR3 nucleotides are TGTGCCAGCAGTGAGATCGCGGCTGGGGCCAACGTCCTGACTTTC.

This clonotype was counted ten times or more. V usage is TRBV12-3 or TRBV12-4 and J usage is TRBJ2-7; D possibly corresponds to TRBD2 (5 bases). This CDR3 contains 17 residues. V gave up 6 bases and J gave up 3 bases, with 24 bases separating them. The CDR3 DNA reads TGTGCCAGCAGCCAGAGGCTTAAGGCCGGGATCGACTACGAGCAGTACTTC. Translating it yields CASSQRLKAGIDYEQYF.

The CDR3 nucleotides read TGTGCCAGCAGCCCCGGTAGGGGCGGGAGACGATTCTCCTACGAGCAGTACTTC. Translation: CASSPGRGGRRFSYEQYF. The rearrangement joins TRBV11-2 to TRBJ2-7; 7 nucleotides match TRBD2. Germline V gene lookup returns CDR1 SGHAT and CDR2 FQNNGV. The length of the CDR3 is 18 residues. The trim removed 5 bases at V and 0 bases at J, leaving 16 bases unmatched.

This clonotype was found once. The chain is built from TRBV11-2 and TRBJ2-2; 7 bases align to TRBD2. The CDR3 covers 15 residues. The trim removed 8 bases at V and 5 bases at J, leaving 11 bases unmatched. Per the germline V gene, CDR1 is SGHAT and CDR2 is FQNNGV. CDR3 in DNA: TGTGCCAGCGGAACAGCGGGGACGCGGACCGGGGAGCTGTTTTTT. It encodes CASGTAGTRTGELFF.

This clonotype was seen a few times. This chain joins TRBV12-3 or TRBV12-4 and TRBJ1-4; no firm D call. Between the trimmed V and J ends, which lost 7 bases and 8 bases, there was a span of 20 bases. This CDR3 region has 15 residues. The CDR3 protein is CASTITGAFGEKLFF. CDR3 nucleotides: TGTGCCAGCACTATAACGGGCGCGTTTGGGGAAAAACTGTTTTTT.

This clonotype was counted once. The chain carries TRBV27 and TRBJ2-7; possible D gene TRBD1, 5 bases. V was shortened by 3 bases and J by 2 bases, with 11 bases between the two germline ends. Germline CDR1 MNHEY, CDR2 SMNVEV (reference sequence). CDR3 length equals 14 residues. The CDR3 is CASSLGPSTYEQYF. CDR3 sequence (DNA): TGTGCCAGCAGTTTGGGGCCTTCGACCTACGAGCAGTACTTC.

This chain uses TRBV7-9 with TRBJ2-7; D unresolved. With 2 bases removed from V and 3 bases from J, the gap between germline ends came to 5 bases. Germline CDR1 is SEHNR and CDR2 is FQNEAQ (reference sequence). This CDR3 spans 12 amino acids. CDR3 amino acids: CASSLQLYEQYF. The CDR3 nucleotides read TGTGCCAGCAGCTTACAACTCTACGAGCAGTACTTC.